Shown below are 17 T cell receptor beta chains from a single sample sequenced in a study of control samples from healthy donors and cancer patients. Profiling relied on immunoSEQ multiplex PCR, and the TCRdb table lists in-frame clones only, not all of them. The sample includes about 130,000 clones, 80% to 95% of them seen just once. The specimen was blood. These receptors were collected from a man aged 35-49 years in good health.

This chain uses TRBV5-1 with TRBJ1-1, with D uncertain. Germline CDR1 SGHRS, CDR2 YFSETQ. The length of the CDR3 is 14 residues. Trimming removed 2 bases at V and 10 bases at J, with 18 bases between. The CDR3 region has the DNA TGCGCCAGCAGCTTTGTAAACCCGGGAGAGGGAGCTTTCTTT. Translation gives CASSFVNPGEGAFF.

This clone was seen just once. The genes are TRBV6-1 and TRBJ1-2; unclear D gene. This CDR3 is built from 15 residues. V lost 1 base and J lost 3, with 12 bases in between. Germline V CDR1 and CDR2: MNHNS, SASEGT. CDR3 amino acids: CASSEEGLKHYGYTF. The CDR3, as DNA: TGTGCCAGCAGTGAAGAGGGCCTTAAACACTATGGCTACACCTTC.

The chain is built from TRBV28 and TRBJ1-2; the D gene is possibly TRBD1 (5 bases). Germline V gene sequence: CDR1 MDHEN, CDR2 SYDVKM. Trimming took off 7 bases at V and 5 bases at J, with 17 bases between the two ends. The CDR3 spans 14 residues. The CDR3 reads CASNPFGASYGYTF. For the CDR3, the DNA is TGTGCCAGCAATCCGTTTGGGGCTTCTTATGGCTACACCTTC.

This sequence joins TRBV18 and TRBJ2-1; the D is unclear. Trimming took off 3 bases at V and 7 bases at J, with 16 bases between the two ends. CDR1 is KGHSH and CDR2 is LQKENI in the germline V gene. The CDR3 runs to 15 residues. As DNA, the CDR3 is TGTGCCAGCTCACCGTGGGGTTCTCCTGAAAATGAGCAGTTCTTC. Its protein product is CASSPWGSPENEQFF.

The rearrangement joins TRBV6-5 to TRBJ2-1; TRBD2 matches at 12 bases. The length of the CDR3 is 13 residues. Germline trimming cut 10 bases from V and 4 bases from J; bases unmatched to any gene: 2. Germline CDR1 is MNHEY and CDR2 is SVGAGI. The CDR3 DNA is TGTGCCATCACTAGCGGGGGGTACAATGAGCAGTTCTTC. Translated: CAITSGGYNEQFF.

V and J are TRBV7-8 and TRBJ2-7; possibly TRBD2 for D (6 bases). V lost 5 bases to trimming and J lost 1 base, with 15 bases between them. The germline CDR1 and CDR2 sequences are SGHVS and FQNEAQ. The CDR3 totals 15 residues. The CDR3 protein is CASSHASGGSYEQYF. Written as DNA, the CDR3 is TGTGCCAGCAGCCACGCGAGCGGAGGGTCCTACGAGCAGTACTTC.

The rearrangement uses TRBV7-2 and TRBJ1-1, with unresolved D. V lost 1 base and J lost 6, with 6 bases in between. The CDR3 is made up of 12 amino acids. Germline CDR1 SGHTA, CDR2 FQGNSA. CDR3 in DNA: TGTGCCAGCAGCTTAGGGGTCGCTGAAGCTTTCTTT. Translated, it gives CASSLGVAEAFF.

This chain links TRBV5-1 with TRBJ1-6, with 10 bases that match TRBD1. From germline, CDR1 is SGHRS and CDR2 YFSETQ. The CDR3 runs to 14 residues. J gave up 10 bases and V 4 bases, and 5 bases lay outside the gene matches. CDR3 sequence reads: CASSLDRGQSPLHF. The CDR3 bases are TGCGCCAGCAGCCTCGACAGGGGGCAGTCACCCCTCCACTTT.

A few counts support this clone. The chain couples TRBV2 to TRBJ1-1, with D perhaps matching TRBD1 (6 bases). Germline V CDR1 and CDR2: SNHLY, FYNNEI. V was clipped by 4 bases and J by 4 bases, with 10 bases between them. The CDR3 has 13 amino acids. In nucleotides, the CDR3 is TGTGCCAGCAGTGGTTCCAGGGGCACTGAAGCTTTCTTT. It translates to CASSGSRGTEAFF.

The V and J genes are TRBV21-1 and TRBJ2-1; the table's D gene call, TRBD2, was not cross checked with the DNA. TRBV21-1 is classified as a pseudogene. The CDR3 sequence is 16 residues long. The CDR3 loop is CASSKAAGGIIDEQFF. CDR3 sequence (DNA): TGTGCCAGCAGCAAAGCGGCGGGGGGTATTATAGATGAGCAGTTCTTC.

The rearrangement uses TRBV12-5 and TRBJ2-3; 9 positions match TRBD2. This CDR3 has 18 residues. The V gene's germline CDR1 is LGHNT and CDR2 FRNRAP. The V gene end was trimmed by 5 bases and the J gene end by 1 base; junction bases not matched to a gene: 13. CDR3 residues: CASGPQLAGGLGTDTQYF. CDR3 in DNA: TGTGCTAGTGGTCCACAGTTGGCGGGGGGGCTCGGCACAGATACGCAGTATTTT.

The V call is TRBV14, the J call TRBJ1-3, with a weak D call TRBD1 (5 bases). V dropped 4 bases and J dropped 6 bases, with 19 bases sitting between them. This CDR3 comprises 16 residues. Germline V lookup: CDR1 SGHDN, CDR2 FVKESK. CDR3 region: CASSLTGFAVENTIYF. CDR3 coding DNA: TGTGCCAGCAGCCTAACAGGCTTCGCTGTTGAAAACACCATATATTTT.

The J gene is TRBJ1-6, the V gene TRBV28; a weak D match, TRBD1 (6 bases). V was shortened by 2 bases and J by 9 bases, with 11 bases between the two germline ends. This CDR3 comprises 14 residues. The germline CDR1 and CDR2 sequences are MDHEN and SYDVKM. This CDR3 reads CASSLRGRASPLHF. CDR3 nucleotides: TGTGCCAGCAGTTTAAGGGGGAGGGCTTCACCCCTCCACTTT.

J is TRBJ1-4 and V is TRBV27; TRBD1 is a possible D gene (6 bases). Trimming removed 3 bases at V and 6 bases at J, with 20 bases between. This CDR3 has 17 residues. CDR1 is MNHEY and CDR2 is SMNVEV in the germline V gene (reference sequence). CDR3 DNA sequence: TGTGCCAGCAGTTTTAGGGGGGAGCGGGGGGGAGATGAAAAACTGTTTTTT. Protein product: CASSFRGERGGDEKLFF.

The chain has TRBV19 and TRBJ2-4; D remains unclear. CDR1 is LNHDA and CDR2 is SQIVND in the germline V gene (reference sequence). This CDR3 is 16 amino acids long. The germline V and J ends were trimmed by 1 base and 3 bases, with 13 bases remaining between them. CDR3 bases: TGTGCCAGTAGTATAGGTTGGCAGTCGGGCAAAAACATTCAGTACTTC. It encodes CASSIGWQSGKNIQYF. The whole variable domain, remainder taken from reference TRBV19 and TRBJ2-4, is DGGITQSPKYLFRKEGQNVTLSCEQNLNHDAMYWYRQDPGQGLRLIYYSQIVNDFQKGDIAEGYSVSREKKESFPLTVTSAQKNPTAFYLCASSIGWQSGKNIQYFGAGTRLSVL.

The V gene is TRBV11-1, the J gene TRBJ2-3; no clear D gene. The CDR3 runs 16 residues. Germline V gene data show CDR1 as SGHAT and CDR2 as FQDESV (reference sequence). V gave up 1 base and J gave up 0 bases, with 11 bases separating them. The CDR3 nucleotides read TGTGCCAGCAGCTTAGGAGCCCAGCTTAGCACAGATACGCAGTATTTT. This translates into CASSLGAQLSTDTQYF.

This clone was detected once. The chain is built from TRBV30 and TRBJ1-6, with D perhaps TRBD1 (6 bases). Germline CDR1 reads GTSNPN; CDR2 reads SVGIG (reference sequence). The CDR3 length is 13 residues. Trimming cost V 4 bases and J 8 bases, with 12 bases left between them. DNA for the CDR3: TGTGCCTGGAACAGGGTCGCTGATTCACCCCTCCACTTT. This translates into CAWNRVADSPLHF.